The clone carrying this T cell receptor beta chain came up many times. The data derive from a study of molecular identifiers for immune sequencing clone quantification. TCRdb processed the PCR reads anew with MiXCR; each CDR3 protein has one entry. The data contain around 65,000 distinct CDR3 sequences, over 15% of them singletons. Trimming pared 5 bases from V and 7 bases from J, leaving 15 bases between. The CDR3 is made up of 13 amino acids. CDR1 SGHVS and CDR2 FNYEAQ come from the germline V gene. Isolation of naive CD8 T cells was achieved by sorting on a CD8+CD4-CCR7+CD45RA+ phenotype. The gene calls are TRBV7-6 and TRBJ2-7; D is perhaps TRBD1 (6 bases). The receptor's source is a human donor in good health. Some libraries in this study had Jurkat cell RNA spiked in. Sequenced input: naive CD8+ T cells from blood, with Jurkat cell RNA spiked in. The subset is: FACS-sorted CD8+CD4-CCR7+CD45RA+ naive T cells. CDR3 amino acids: CASSQLERGEQYF. The CDR3 DNA reads TGTGCCAGCAGCCAATTAGAAAGGGGGGAGCAGTACTTC.